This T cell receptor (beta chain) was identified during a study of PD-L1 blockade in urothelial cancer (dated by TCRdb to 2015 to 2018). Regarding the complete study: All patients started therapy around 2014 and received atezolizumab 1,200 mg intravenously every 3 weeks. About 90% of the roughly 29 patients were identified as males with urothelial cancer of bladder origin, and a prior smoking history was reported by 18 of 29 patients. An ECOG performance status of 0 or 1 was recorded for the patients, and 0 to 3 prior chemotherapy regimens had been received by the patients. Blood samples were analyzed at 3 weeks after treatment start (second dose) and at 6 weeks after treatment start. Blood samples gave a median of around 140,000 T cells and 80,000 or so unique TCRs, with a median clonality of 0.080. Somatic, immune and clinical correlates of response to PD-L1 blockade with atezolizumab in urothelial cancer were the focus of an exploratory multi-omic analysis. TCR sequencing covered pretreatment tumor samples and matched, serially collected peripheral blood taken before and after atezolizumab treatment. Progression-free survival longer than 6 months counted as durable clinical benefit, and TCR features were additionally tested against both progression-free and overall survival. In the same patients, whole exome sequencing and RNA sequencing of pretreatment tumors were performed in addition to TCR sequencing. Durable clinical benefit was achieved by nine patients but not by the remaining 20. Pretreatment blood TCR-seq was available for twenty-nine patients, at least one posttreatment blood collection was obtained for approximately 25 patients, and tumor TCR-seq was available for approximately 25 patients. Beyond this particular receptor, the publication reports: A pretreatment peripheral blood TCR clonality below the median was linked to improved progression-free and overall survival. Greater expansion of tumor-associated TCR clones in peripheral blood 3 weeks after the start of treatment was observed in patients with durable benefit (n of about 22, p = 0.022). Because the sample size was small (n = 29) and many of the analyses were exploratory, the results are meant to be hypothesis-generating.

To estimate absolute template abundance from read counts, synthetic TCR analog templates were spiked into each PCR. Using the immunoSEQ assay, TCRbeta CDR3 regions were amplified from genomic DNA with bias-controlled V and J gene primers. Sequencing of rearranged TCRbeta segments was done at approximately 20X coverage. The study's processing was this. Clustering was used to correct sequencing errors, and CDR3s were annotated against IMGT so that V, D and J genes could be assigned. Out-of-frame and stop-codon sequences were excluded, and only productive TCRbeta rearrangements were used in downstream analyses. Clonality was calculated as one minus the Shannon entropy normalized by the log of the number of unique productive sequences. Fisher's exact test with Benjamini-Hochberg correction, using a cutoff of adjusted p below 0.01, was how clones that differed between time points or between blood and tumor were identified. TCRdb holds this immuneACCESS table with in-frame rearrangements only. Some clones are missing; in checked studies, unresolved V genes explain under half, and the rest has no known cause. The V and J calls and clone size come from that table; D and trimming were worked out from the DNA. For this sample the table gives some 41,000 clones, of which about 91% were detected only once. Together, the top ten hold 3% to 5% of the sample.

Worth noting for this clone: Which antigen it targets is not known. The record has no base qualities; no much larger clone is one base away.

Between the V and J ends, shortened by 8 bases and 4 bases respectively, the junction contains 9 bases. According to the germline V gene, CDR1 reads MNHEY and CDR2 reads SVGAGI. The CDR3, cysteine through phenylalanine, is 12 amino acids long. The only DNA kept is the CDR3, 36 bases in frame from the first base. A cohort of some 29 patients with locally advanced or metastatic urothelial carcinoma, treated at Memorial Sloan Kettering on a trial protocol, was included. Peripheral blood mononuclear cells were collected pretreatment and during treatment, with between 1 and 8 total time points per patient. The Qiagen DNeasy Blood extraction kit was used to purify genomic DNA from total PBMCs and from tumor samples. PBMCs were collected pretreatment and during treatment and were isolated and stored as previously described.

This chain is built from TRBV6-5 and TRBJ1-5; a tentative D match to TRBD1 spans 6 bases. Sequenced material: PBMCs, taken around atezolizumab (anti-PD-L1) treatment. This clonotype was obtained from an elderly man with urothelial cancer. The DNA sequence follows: TGTGCCAGCGGGGGCGGGAATCAGCCCCAGCATTTT. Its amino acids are CASGGGNQPQHF.